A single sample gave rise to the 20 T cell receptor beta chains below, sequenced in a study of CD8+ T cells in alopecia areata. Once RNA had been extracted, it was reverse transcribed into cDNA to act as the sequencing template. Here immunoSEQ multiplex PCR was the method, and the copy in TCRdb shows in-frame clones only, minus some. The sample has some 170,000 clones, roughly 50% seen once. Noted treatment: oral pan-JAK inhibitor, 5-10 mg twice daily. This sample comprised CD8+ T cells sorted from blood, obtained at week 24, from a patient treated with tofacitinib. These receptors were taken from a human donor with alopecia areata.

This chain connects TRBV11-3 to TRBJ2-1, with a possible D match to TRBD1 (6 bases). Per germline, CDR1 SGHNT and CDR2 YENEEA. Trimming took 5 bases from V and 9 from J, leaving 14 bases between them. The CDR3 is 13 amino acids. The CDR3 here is CASSPPGVTEQFF. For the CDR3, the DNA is TGTGCCAGCAGCCCACCAGGGGTCACTGAGCAGTTCTTC.

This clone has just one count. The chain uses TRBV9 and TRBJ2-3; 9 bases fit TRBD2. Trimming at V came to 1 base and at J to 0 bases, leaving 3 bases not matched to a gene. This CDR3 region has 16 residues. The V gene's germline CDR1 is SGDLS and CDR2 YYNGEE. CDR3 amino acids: CASSVQRGASTDTQYF. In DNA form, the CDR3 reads TGTGCCAGCAGCGTACAGCGGGGGGCTAGCACAGATACGCAGTATTTT.

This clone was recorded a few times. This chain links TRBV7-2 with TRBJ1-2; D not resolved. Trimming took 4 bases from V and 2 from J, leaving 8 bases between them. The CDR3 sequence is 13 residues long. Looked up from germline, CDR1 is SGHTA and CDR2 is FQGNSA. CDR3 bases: TGTGCCAGCAGCTATGCCACAAACTATGGCTACACCTTC. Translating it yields CASSYATNYGYTF.

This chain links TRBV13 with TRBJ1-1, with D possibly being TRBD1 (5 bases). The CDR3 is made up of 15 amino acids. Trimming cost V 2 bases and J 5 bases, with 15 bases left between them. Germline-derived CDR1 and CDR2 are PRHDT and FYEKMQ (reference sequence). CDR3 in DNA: TGTGCCAGCAGCTTAAGTAGGGGTATCATGACTGAAGCTTTCTTT. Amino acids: CASSLSRGIMTEAFF.

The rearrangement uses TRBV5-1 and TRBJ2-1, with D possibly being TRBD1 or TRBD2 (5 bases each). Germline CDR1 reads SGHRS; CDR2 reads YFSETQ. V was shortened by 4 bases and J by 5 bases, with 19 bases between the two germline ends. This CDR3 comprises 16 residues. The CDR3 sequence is CASSPSGPRADNEQFF. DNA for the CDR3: TGCGCCAGCAGCCCCTCGGGACCCAGGGCTGACAATGAGCAGTTCTTC.

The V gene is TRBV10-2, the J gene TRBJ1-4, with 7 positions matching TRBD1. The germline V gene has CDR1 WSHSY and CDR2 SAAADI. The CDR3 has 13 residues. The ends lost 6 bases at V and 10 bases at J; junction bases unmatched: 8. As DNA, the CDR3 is TGCGCCAGCAGAGACAGGGCGTATGGAAAACTGTTTTTT. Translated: CASRDRAYGKLFF.

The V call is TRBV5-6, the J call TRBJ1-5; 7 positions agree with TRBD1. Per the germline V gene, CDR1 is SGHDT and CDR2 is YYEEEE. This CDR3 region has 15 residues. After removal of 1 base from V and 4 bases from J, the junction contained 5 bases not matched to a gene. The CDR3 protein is CASSLTGEENQPQHF. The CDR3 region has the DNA TGTGCCAGCAGCTTGACAGGGGAGGAAAATCAGCCCCAGCATTTT. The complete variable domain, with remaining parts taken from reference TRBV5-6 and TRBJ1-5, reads DAGVTQSPTHLIKTRGQQVTLRCSPKSGHDTVSWYQQALGQGPQFIFQYYEEEERQRGNFPDRFSGHQFPNYSSELNVNALLLGDSALYLCASSLTGEENQPQHFGDGTRLSIL.

CDR3 in DNA: TGTGCTAGTGGTTTGGGTAGCAATCAGCCCCAGCATTTT. Amino acids: CASGLGSNQPQHF. The J gene is TRBJ1-5, the V gene TRBV12-5, with unresolved D. This CDR3 contains 13 residues. Between the trimmed V and J ends, which lost 1 base and 0 bases, there was a span of 1 base. Looked up from germline, CDR1 is LGHNT and CDR2 is FRNRAP.

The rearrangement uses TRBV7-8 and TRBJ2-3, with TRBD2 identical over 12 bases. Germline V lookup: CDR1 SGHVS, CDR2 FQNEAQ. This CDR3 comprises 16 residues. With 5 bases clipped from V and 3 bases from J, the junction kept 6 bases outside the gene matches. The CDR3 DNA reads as TGTGCCAGCAGCGCCCTCCTAGCGGGGGGGACAGATACGCAGTATTTT. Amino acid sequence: CASSALLAGGTDTQYF.

This CDR3 is CASSFKLGEQFF. The CDR3 DNA is TGTGCCAGCAGCTTCAAGCTTGGTGAGCAGTTCTTC. The genes are TRBV7-9 and TRBJ2-1; D is ambiguous. V was cut by 3 bases and J by 9 bases, with 9 bases left in between. The CDR3 has 12 residues. In germline, CDR1 is SEHNR, CDR2 FQNEAQ (reference sequence).

CDR3 protein: CASSEGSNPSYEQYF. CDR3 coding DNA: TGTGCCAGCAGTGAAGGGTCGAATCCCTCCTACGAGCAGTACTTC. V gene TRBV6-1 combines with J gene TRBJ2-7; no definite D call. The CDR3 has 15 residues. Trimming left V 1 base short and J 0 bases short, with 10 bases between. Germline lookup yields CDR1 MNHNS and CDR2 SASEGT.

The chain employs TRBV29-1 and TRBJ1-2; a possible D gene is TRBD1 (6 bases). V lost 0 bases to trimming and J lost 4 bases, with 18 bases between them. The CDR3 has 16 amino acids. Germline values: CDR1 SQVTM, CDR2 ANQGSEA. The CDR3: CSVEDLSVRGSYGYTF. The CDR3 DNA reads TGCAGCGTTGAAGATCTTAGTGTCAGGGGCTCCTATGGCTACACCTTC.

CDR3 in DNA: TGTGCCTGGAGCGCCAACTCCCGGGACATAGACGGCTACACCTTC. This sequence encodes CAWSANSRDIDGYTF. This chain links TRBV30 with TRBJ1-2, with a possible D match to TRBD1 (6 bases). The germline V gene encodes CDR1 GTSNPN and CDR2 SVGIG (reference sequence). This CDR3 comprises 15 residues. The ends were cut back, 3 bases at V and 8 bases at J, with 22 bases in the middle.

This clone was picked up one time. The CDR3 bases are TGTGCCTGGAGTGAGGGGACTGGGAATTCACCCCTCCACTTT. Residues: CAWSEGTGNSPLHF. This chain uses TRBV30 with TRBJ1-6, with D perhaps TRBD1 (5 bases). This CDR3 region has 14 residues. Trimming took off 1 base at V and 7 bases at J, with 11 bases between the two ends. Germline values: CDR1 GTSNPN, CDR2 SVGIG (reference sequence). The whole variable domain, filled in from reference TRBV30 and TRBJ1-6, reads SQTIHQWPATLVQPVGSPLSLECTVEGTSNPNLYWYRQAAGRGLQLLFYSVGIGQISSEVPQNLSASRPQDRQFILSSKKLLLSDSGFYLCAWSEGTGNSPLHFGNGTRLTVT.

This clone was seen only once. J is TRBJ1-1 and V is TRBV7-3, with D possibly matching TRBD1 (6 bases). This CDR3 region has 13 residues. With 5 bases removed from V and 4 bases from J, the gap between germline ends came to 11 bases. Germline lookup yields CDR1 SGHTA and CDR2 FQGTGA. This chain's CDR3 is CASSPRGVTEAFF. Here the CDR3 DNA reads TGTGCCAGCAGCCCTAGGGGGGTCACTGAAGCTTTCTTT.

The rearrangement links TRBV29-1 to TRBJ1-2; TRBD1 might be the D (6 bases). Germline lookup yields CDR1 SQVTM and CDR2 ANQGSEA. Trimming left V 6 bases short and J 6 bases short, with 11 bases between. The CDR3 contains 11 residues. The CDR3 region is CSVAQGDGYTF. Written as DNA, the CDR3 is TGCAGCGTAGCACAGGGTGATGGCTACACCTTC.

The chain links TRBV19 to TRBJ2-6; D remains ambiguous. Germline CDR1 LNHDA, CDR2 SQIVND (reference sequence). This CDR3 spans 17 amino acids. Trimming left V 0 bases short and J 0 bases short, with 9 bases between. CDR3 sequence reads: CASSIDVRISGANVLTF. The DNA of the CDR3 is TGTGCCAGTAGTATAGACGTGAGAATCTCTGGGGCCAACGTCCTGACTTTC.

Here the CDR3 DNA reads TGCAGCGTTGAAGATCGACAGGCGATGGGGTCTAACTATGGCTACACCTTC. As protein: CSVEDRQAMGSNYGYTF. The rearrangement links TRBV29-1 to TRBJ1-2, with a tentative D call TRBD1 (6 bases). Germline V CDR1 and CDR2: SQVTM, ANQGSEA. CDR3 size: 17 residues. V was clipped by 0 bases and J by 0 bases, with 17 bases between them.

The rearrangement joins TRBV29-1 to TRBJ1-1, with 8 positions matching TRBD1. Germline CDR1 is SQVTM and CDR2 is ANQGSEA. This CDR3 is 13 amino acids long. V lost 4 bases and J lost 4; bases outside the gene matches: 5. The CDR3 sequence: CSVAGGRTTEAFF. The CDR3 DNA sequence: TGCAGCGTTGCAGGGGGCCGGACCACTGAAGCTTTCTTT. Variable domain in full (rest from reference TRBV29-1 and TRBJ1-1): SAVISQKPSRDICQRGTSLTIQCQVDSQVTMMFWYRQQPGQSLTLIATANQGSEATYESGFVIDKFPISRPNLTFSTLTVSNMSPEDSSIYLCSVAGGRTTEAFFGQGTRLTVV.

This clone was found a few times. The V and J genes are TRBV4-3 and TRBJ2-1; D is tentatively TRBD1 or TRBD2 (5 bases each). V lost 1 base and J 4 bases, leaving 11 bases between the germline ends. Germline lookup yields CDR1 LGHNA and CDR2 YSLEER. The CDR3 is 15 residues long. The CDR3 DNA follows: TGCGCCAGCAGCCAAGCTGGGGACGGATACAATGAGCAGTTCTTC. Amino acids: CASSQAGDGYNEQFF.